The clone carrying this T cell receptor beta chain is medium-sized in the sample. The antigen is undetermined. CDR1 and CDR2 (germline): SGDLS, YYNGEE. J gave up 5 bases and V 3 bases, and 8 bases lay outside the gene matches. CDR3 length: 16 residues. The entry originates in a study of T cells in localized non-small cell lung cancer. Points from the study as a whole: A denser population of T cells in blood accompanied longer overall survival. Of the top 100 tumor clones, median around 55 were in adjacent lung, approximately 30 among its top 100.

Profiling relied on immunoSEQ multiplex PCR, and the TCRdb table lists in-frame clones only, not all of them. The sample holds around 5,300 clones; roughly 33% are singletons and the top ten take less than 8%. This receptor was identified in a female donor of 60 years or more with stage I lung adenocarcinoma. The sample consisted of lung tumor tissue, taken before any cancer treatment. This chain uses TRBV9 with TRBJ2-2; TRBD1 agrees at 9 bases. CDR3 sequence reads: CASSGPDRGVTGELFF. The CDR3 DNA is TGTGCCAGCAGCGGACCGGACAGGGGAGTGACCGGGGAGCTGTTTTTT.